What follows are 21 T cell receptor beta chains derived from one specimen sequenced in a study of shared clonotypes between healthy human individuals. Sequencing used immunoSEQ multiplex PCR; TCRdb keeps in-frame clones, though not all of them. The data show 2.5 million or so clones, around 90% seen once. The material sequenced was naive CD4+ T cells sorted from blood. Subset given: CD45RA+ positively selected. The receptors stem from a man aged 18-30 years in good health.

The chain has TRBV5-6 and TRBJ1-2, with D hard to call. The CDR3 extends over 15 amino acids. The germline gives CDR1 SGHDT, CDR2 YYEEEE. Trimming left V 1 base short and J 1 base short, with 11 bases between. The CDR3 reads CASSLRRTLNYGYTF. CDR3 DNA: TGTGCCAGCAGCTTGCGCCGGACCCTTAACTATGGCTACACCTTC. The variable domain in full, with the rest retrieved from reference TRBV5-6 and TRBJ1-2, is DAGVTQSPTHLIKTRGQQVTLRCSPKSGHDTVSWYQQALGQGPQFIFQYYEEEERQRGNFPDRFSGHQFPNYSSELNVNALLLGDSALYLCASSLRRTLNYGYTFGSGTRLTVV.

The chain recombines TRBV2 with TRBJ2-7; 9 bases line up with TRBD1. CDR1 and CDR2 from the germline V gene are SNHLY and FYNNEI. V trimming: 4 bases; J trimming: 3 bases; junction bases outside the gene matches: 4. CDR3 length equals 14 residues. As DNA, the CDR3 is TGTGCCAGCAGTGGGCGGACAGGGGTCTACGAGCAGTACTTC. Protein sequence: CASSGRTGVYEQYF.

The V gene is TRBV28, the J gene TRBJ1-6; no firm D call. Trimming took off 2 bases at V and 8 bases at J, with 10 bases between the two ends. This CDR3 is built from 14 residues. From germline, CDR1 is MDHEN and CDR2 SYDVKM. Here the CDR3 DNA reads TGTGCCAGCAGTTTAAACAGTAAGGATTCACCCCTCCACTTT. Translation gives CASSLNSKDSPLHF.

CDR3 DNA: TGTGCCAGCAGCTTAGGGTATAGTGGAACCGGGGAGCTGTTTTTT. It specifies CASSLGYSGTGELFF. V gene TRBV11-2 combines with J gene TRBJ2-2; D remains ambiguous. CDR1 is SGHAT and CDR2 is FQNNGV in the germline V gene. Trimming left V 1 base short and J 5 bases short, with 11 bases between. The CDR3 sequence is 15 residues long.

In the case of this clone: The identical CDR3 is also encoded by other nucleotide sequences in the sample. The chain uses TRBV12-5 and TRBJ2-7, with 8 bases lining up with TRBD2. Trimming took 0 bases from V and 0 from J; bases not matched to a gene: 4. CDR3 length: 16 residues. Germline V gives CDR1 LGHNT, CDR2 FRNRAP. The CDR3, as DNA: TGTGCTAGTGGTTTGGTCCTCGCGGGAGGCTCCTACGAGCAGTACTTC. Translation: CASGLVLAGGSYEQYF.

This chain links TRBV5-5 with TRBJ2-7; D might be TRBD1 or TRBD2, each matching 5 bases. The CDR3 is made up of 15 amino acids. Germline lookup yields CDR1 SGHKS and CDR2 YYEKEE (reference sequence). Trimming took off 3 bases at V and 3 bases at J, with 16 bases between the two ends. The CDR3 sequence is CASSSSGAVFYEQYF. Here the CDR3 DNA reads TGTGCCAGCAGCTCCTCCGGGGCGGTGTTCTACGAGCAGTACTTC.

J is TRBJ2-2 and V is TRBV12-5, with D possibly TRBD2 on 6 matching bases. Looked up from germline, CDR1 is LGHNT and CDR2 is FRNRAP. The CDR3 spans 19 residues. V was shortened by 0 bases and J by 2 bases, with 19 bases between the two germline ends. The CDR3 coding sequence is TGTGCTAGTGGTTTGGTAGTCTACGGGACTCAGACTAACACCGGGGAGCTGTTTTTT. It codes for CASGLVVYGTQTNTGELFF.

The chain combines TRBV21-1 with TRBJ1-2. TRBV21-1 is a listed pseudogene. CDR3 size: 12 residues. This chain's CDR3 is CASSNRRAGYTF. The CDR3 nucleotides are TGTGCCAGCAGCAATCGACGAGCTGGCTACACCTTC.

The chain is built from TRBV7-8 and TRBJ1-2; tentatively, D is TRBD1 (5 bases). The germline V gene has CDR1 SGHVS and CDR2 FQNEAQ. This CDR3 contains 15 residues. V lost 2 bases to trimming and J lost 4 bases, with 14 bases between them. The CDR3: CASSLQGLSSYGYTF. Written as DNA, the CDR3 is TGTGCCAGCAGCTTACAGGGTTTGTCGTCCTATGGCTACACCTTC.

CDR3 region: CASSPHYNEQFF. The CDR3 DNA reads as TGTGCCAGCAGCCCACACTACAATGAGCAGTTCTTC. This chain joins TRBV9 and TRBJ2-1, with D uncertain. This CDR3 comprises 12 residues. Trimming removed 4 bases from V and 3 bases from J, with 5 bases in between. The V gene's germline CDR1 is SGDLS and CDR2 YYNGEE.

The V gene is TRBV5-1, the J gene TRBJ2-1; 9 bases are a match to TRBD2. There are 17 residues in the CDR3. Losses at the gene ends were 3 bases for V and 3 bases for J; bases not matched to a gene: 10. CDR1 SGHRS and CDR2 YFSETQ come from the germline V gene. CDR3 protein: CASSSNPLAGFYNEQFF. CDR3 DNA: TGCGCCAGCAGCTCCAACCCTCTAGCGGGGTTCTACAATGAGCAGTTCTTC.

This sequence joins TRBV28 and TRBJ1-5, with a possible D match to TRBD1 (5 bases). Germline assignment: CDR1 MDHEN and CDR2 SYDVKM. Trimming took 4 bases from V and 7 from J, leaving 14 bases between them. CDR3 length equals 14 residues. CDR3: CASSSSGWVQPQHF. The CDR3 DNA is TGTGCCAGCAGTTCATCAGGGTGGGTCCAGCCCCAGCATTTT. Based on the CDR3 plus reference TRBV28 and TRBJ1-5, the full variable domain is DVKVTQSSRYLVKRTGEKVFLECVQDMDHENMFWYRQDPGLGLRLIYFSYDVKMKEKGDIPEGYSVSREKKERFSLILESASTNQTSMYLCASSSSGWVQPQHFGDGTRLSIL.

There are a few counts of this clone. J is TRBJ1-2 and V is TRBV2; D remains ambiguous. The CDR3 extends over 14 amino acids. The germline CDR1 and CDR2 sequences are SNHLY and FYNNEI. Trimming took off 1 base at V and 6 bases at J, with 12 bases between the two ends. The CDR3 coding sequence is TGTGCCAGCAGTGAAGAATCGATCTGGGATGGCTACACCTTC. This encodes CASSEESIWDGYTF.

This chain connects TRBV14 to TRBJ2-2; D gene uncertain. This CDR3 region has 14 residues. V dropped 1 base and J dropped 1 base, with 4 bases sitting between them. Germline CDR1 reads SGHDN; CDR2 reads FVKESK. The CDR3 DNA reads as TGTGCCAGCAGCCAAGTCGTGAACACCGGGGAGCTGTTTTTT. It is translated as CASSQVVNTGELFF.

Comments on this clone: The junction differs from germline at one of its ends, possibly a read error. This rearrangement joins TRBV7-9 to TRBJ2-7; D is possibly TRBD2 (5 bases). This CDR3 region has 12 residues. The germline V gene has CDR1 SEHNR and CDR2 FQNEAQ (reference sequence). The CDR3 DNA is TGTGCCAGCAGCTTTAATTACGGCCTCGGGGTCTTC. It is translated as CASSFNYGLGVF.

The gene calls are TRBV11-2 and TRBJ2-7; no clear D. CDR3 length: 11 residues. CDR1 is SGHAT, CDR2 FQNNGV, per germline. Deletions cut 5 bases from V and 6 bases from J, with 8 bases between. The DNA of the CDR3 is TGTGCCAGCAGCCGGCTAGTCGAGCAGTACTTC. Translating it yields CASSRLVEQYF.

Here the CDR3 reads CAWRGDPPTEAFF. The DNA for the CDR3 is TGTGCCTGGAGAGGGGACCCCCCCACTGAAGCTTTCTTT. The chain uses TRBV30 and TRBJ1-1, with a possible D match to TRBD1 (5 bases). The CDR3 runs 13 residues. Germline V gene sequence: CDR1 GTSNPN, CDR2 SVGIG (reference sequence). V gave up 3 bases and J gave up 4 bases, with 12 bases separating them.

As to this clone: This sample includes further DNA sequences coding for the same CDR3. This chain links TRBV30 with TRBJ2-7, with no clear D. V was clipped by 2 bases and J by 1 base, with 3 bases between them. CDR1 is GTSNPN and CDR2 is SVGIG in the germline V gene (reference sequence). The CDR3 runs 11 residues. The CDR3 spells CAWSSSYEQYF. CDR3 in DNA: TGTGCCTGGAGTTCTTCCTACGAGCAGTACTTC.

About this clone itself: The same CDR3 can be traced to other DNA sequences in this sample. V and J are TRBV6-1 and TRBJ2-3; 7 bases map to TRBD2. The CDR3 runs to 15 residues. V was pared by 4 bases and J by 0 bases, with 4 bases of the junction left unmatched. The germline V gene has CDR1 MNHNS and CDR2 SASEGT. The CDR3 region is CASSVLAGSTDTQYF. In DNA, the CDR3 is TGTGCCAGCAGTGTATTAGCGGGTAGCACAGATACGCAGTATTTT.

This clone was detected only once. The same CDR3 also results from other DNA sequences found in this sample. The chain is built from TRBV19 and TRBJ2-3, with no clear D. The CDR3 has 13 residues. Germline V gene sequence: CDR1 LNHDA, CDR2 SQIVND (reference sequence). Trimming cost V 4 bases and J 2 bases, with 7 bases left between them. CDR3 protein: CASSTTYTDTQYF. The CDR3 nucleotides are TGTGCCAGTAGTACCACCTACACAGATACGCAGTATTTT.

The DNA of the CDR3 is TGTGCCAGCAGCTCTTCCTCAGACAGGGCCCGTGGCTACACCTTC. This sequence encodes CASSSSSDRARGYTF. J is TRBJ1-2 and V is TRBV7-9, with TRBD1 identical over 7 bases. The CDR3 runs 15 residues. Looked up from germline, CDR1 is SEHNR and CDR2 is FQNEAQ (reference sequence). Trimming cost V 4 bases and J 7 bases; bases outside gene matches: 12.